This TCR beta chain was recorded in a study of blood T cell repertoires in COVID-19. Study as a whole: Collection of acute and convalescent COVID-19 samples took place in the United States, Italy and Spain. The analysed material was cDNA or gDNA that came from T cells, B-cell-depleted T cells, or PBMCs.

As processed by the authors: Cell counts per sample came from amplifying reference gene primers. Here immunoSEQ multiplex PCR was the method, and the copy in TCRdb shows in-frame clones only, minus some. The V and J calls and clone size are taken from that table; D and trimming were inferred from the DNA. The top ten clones hold roughly 3.4% of a sample with under 250,000 clones, roughly 80% of them seen once. Per germline, CDR1 LNHNV and CDR2 YYDKDF (reference sequence). The CDR3 spans 15 residues. With 0 bases removed from V and 5 bases from J, the gap between germline ends came to 13 bases. Specimen: peripheral blood. This clonotype was sampled from a woman between 18 and 29 years old with acute or convalescent COVID-19. The chain joins TRBV15 to TRBJ2-5; D gene uncertain. CDR3 DNA sequence: TGTGCCACCAGCAGAGATCCCCTAGTTGGTGAGACCCAGTACTTC. Residues: CATSRDPLVGETQYF.